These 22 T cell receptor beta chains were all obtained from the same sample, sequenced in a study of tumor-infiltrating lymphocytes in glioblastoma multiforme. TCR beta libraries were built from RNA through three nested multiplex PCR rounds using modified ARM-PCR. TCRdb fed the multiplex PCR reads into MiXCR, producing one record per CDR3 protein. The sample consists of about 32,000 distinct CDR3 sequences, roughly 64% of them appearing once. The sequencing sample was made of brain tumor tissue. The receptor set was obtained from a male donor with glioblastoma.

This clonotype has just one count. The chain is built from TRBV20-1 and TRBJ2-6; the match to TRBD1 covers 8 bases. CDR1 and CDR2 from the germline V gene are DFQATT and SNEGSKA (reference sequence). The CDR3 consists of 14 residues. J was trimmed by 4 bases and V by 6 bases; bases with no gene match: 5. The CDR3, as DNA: TGCAGTGCAGGACAGGGAGCCGGGGCCAACGTCCTGACTTTC. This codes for CSAGQGAGANVLTF.

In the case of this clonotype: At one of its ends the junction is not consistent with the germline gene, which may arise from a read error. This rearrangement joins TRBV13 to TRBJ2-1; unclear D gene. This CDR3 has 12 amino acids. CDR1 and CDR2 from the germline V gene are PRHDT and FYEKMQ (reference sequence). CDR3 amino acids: CASSVGWNEQFF. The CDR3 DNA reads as TGTGCCAGCAGCGTAGGGTGGAATGAGCAGTTCTTC.

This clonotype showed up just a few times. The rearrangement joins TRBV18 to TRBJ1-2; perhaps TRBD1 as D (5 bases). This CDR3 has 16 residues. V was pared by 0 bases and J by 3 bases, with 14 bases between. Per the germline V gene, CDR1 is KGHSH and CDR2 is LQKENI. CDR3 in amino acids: CASSPPVGGYHYGYTF. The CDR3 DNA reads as TGTGCCAGCTCACCACCGGTTGGGGGTTATCACTATGGCTACACCTTC.

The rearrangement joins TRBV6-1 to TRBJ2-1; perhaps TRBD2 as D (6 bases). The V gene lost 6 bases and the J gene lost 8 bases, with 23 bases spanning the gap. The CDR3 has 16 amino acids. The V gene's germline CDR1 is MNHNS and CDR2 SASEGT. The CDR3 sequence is CASRGRVAVGPYEQFF. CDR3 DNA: TGTGCCAGCAGGGGCCGGGTAGCGGTAGGGCCGTATGAGCAGTTCTTC.

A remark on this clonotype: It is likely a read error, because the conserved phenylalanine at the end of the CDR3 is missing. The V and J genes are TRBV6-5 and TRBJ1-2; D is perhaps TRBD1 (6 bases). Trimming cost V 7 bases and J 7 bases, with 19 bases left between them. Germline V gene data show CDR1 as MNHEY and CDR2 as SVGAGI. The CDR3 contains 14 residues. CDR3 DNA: TGTGCCAGCAACAAGGGGGACATTTTAGGTGGCTACACCTCC. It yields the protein CASNKGDILGGYTS.

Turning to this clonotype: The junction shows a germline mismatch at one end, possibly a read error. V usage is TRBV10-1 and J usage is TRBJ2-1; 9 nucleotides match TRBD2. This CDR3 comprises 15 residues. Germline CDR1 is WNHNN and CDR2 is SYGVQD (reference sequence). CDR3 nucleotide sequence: TGCGCCAGCAGTGAGAGAGCGGGAGGCCACAACGAGCGGTTCTTC. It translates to CASSERAGGHNERFF.

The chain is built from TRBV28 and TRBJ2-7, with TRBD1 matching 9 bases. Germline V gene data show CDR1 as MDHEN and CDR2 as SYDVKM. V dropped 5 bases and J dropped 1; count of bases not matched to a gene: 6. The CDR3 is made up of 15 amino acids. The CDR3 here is CASSPTGQGSYEQYF. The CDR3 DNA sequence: TGTGCCAGCAGTCCCACGGGACAGGGATCCTACGAGCAGTACTTC. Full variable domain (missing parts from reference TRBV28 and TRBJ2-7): DVKVTQSSRYLVKRTGEKVFLECVQDMDHENMFWYRQDPGLGLRLIYFSYDVKMKEKGDIPEGYSVSREKKERFSLILESASTNQTSMYLCASSPTGQGSYEQYFGPGTRLTVT.

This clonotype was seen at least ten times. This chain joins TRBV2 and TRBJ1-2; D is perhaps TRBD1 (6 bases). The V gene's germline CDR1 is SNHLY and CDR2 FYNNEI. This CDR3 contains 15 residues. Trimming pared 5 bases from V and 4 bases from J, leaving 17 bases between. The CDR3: CASSISQGPGYGYTF. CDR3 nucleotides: TGTGCCAGCAGTATATCTCAGGGGCCGGGCTATGGCTACACCTTC.

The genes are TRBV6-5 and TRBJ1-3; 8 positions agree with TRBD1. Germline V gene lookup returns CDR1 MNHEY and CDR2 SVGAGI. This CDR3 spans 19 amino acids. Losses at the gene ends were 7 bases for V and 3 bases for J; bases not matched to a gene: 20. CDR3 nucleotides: TGTGCCAGCATCAACCTGGGAACAGGGGGTCTATTGGGTGGAAACACCATATATTTT. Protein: CASINLGTGGLLGGNTIYF.

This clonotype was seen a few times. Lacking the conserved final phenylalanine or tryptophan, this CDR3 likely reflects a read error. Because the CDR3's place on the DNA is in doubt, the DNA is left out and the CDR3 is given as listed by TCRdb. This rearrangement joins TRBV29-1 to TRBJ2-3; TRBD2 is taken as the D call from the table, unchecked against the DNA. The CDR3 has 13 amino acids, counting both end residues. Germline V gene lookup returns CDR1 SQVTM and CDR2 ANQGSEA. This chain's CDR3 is CSVEVSVTDTQYL.

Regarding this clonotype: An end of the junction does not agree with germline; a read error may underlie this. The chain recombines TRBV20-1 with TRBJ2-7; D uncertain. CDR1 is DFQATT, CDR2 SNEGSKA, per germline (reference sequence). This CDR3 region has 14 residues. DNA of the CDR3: TGCGGTGCTGGGAAGGAAGGCGGAAACTACGAGCAGTACTTC. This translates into CGAGKEGGNYEQYF.

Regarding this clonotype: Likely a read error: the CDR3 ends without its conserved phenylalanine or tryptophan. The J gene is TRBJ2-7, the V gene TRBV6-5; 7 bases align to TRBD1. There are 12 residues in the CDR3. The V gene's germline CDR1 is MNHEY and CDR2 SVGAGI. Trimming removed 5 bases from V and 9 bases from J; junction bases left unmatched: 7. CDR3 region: CASSDRNRGQYS. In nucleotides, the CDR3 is TGTGCCAGCAGTGACCGGAACAGGGGGCAGTACTCC.

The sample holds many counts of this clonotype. This CDR3 is CASSTDSPYEQYF. CDR3 bases: TGTGCCAGCAGCACGGACAGCCCCTACGAGCAGTACTTC. The chain recombines TRBV28 with TRBJ2-7; maybe TRBD1 (6 bases). V gave up 6 bases and J gave up 2 bases, with 11 bases separating them. The CDR3 sequence is 13 residues long. Germline V CDR1 and CDR2: MDHEN, SYDVKM.

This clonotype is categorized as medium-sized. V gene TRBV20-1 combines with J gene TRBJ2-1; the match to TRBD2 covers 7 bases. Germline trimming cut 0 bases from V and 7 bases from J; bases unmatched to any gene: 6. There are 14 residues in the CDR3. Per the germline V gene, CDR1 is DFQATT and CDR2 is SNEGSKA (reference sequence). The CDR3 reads CSARDAGVGNEQFF. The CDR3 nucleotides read TGCAGTGCTAGAGATGCGGGAGTTGGGAATGAGCAGTTCTTC.

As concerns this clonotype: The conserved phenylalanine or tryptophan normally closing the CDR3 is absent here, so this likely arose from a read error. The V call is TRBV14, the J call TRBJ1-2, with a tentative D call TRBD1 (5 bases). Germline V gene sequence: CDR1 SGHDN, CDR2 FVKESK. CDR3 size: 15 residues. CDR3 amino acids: CASSLGGRANYSYTL. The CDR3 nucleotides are TGTGCCAGCAGCCTCGGGGGGAGAGCTAACTATAGCTACACCCTC.

CDR3 sequence (DNA): TGTGCCATCAGTGCCGGGACTGATTACACCGGGGAGCTGTTTTTT. It specifies CAISAGTDYTGELFF. V gene TRBV10-3 combines with J gene TRBJ2-2; D possibly corresponds to TRBD2 (6 bases). V lost 4 bases, J lost 3 bases, and 12 bases lay in between. The CDR3 loop spans 15 amino acids. The germline V gene encodes CDR1 ENHRY and CDR2 SYGVKD.

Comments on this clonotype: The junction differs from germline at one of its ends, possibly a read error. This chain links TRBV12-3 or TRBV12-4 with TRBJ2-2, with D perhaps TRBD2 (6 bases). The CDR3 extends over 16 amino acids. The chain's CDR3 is CASSLRSSANTGELFF. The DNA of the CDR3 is TGTGCCAGCAGTTTAAGGTCTAGCGCAAACACCGGGGAGCTGTTTTTC.

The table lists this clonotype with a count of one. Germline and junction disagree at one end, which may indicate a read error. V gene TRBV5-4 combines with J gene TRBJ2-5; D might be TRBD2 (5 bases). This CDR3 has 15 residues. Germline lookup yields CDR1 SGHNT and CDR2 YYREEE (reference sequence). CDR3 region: CTSSLDVGMEETQYF. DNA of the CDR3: TGTACCAGCAGCTTGGATGTCGGGATGGAGGAGACCCAGTACTTC.

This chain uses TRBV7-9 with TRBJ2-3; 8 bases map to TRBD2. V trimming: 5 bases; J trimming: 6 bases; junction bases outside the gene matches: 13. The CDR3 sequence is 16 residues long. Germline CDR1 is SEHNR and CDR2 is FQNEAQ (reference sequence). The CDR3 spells CASSPLSGSFADTQYF. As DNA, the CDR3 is TGTGCCAGCAGCCCCCTGAGCGGGAGTTTTGCGGATACGCAGTATTTT.

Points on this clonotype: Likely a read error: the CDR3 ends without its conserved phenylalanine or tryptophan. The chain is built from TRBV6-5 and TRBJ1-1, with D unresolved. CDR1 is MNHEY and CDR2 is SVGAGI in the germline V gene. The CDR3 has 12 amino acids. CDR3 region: CTSSLINTEAFS. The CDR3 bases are TGTACCAGCAGTCTTATAAACACTGAAGCTTTCTCT.

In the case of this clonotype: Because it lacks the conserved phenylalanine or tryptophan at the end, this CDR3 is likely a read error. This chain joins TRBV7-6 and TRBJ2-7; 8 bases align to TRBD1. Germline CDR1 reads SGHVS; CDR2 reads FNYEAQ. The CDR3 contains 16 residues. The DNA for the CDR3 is TGTGCCAGCAGCTTAGCAGGTGGGACAGGTGTCTACGGGCAGTACCTC. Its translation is CASSLAGGTGVYGQYL.

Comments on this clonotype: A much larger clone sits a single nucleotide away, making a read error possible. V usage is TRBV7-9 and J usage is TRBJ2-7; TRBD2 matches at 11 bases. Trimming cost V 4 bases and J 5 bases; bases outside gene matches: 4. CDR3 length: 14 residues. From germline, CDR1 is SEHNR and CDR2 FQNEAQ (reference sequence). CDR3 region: CASSYSGGADEQYF. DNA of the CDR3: TGTGCCAGCAGCTATAGCGGGGGGGCCGACGAGCAGTACTTC.